The 5 T cell receptor beta chains reported below all come from one sample, sequenced in a study of cytomegalovirus exposure and HLA in healthy donors. The PCR employed 60 Vbeta primers together with 13 Jbeta primers. Libraries were prepared by immunoSEQ multiplex PCR; TCRdb keeps only in-frame clonotypes and omits some of them. Among some 190,000 clones listed, 65% to 80% were seen once. Sequenced: PBMCs. The receptor set was obtained from a woman in her 30s in good health and CMV-seropositive.

In this sample, this clone turned up a few times. V and J are TRBV9 and TRBJ2-6; 9 positions match TRBD1. Germline CDR1 reads SGDLS; CDR2 reads YYNGEE. With V trimmed by 3 bases and J by 4 bases, 5 bases remained unmatched. The CDR3 runs 16 residues. CDR3 coding DNA: TGTGCCAGCAGCGCCCGGACAGGGGACGGGGCCAACGTCCTGACTTTC. This gives the protein CASSARTGDGANVLTF.

This chain connects TRBV4-3 to TRBJ2-2; no definite D call. The V gene lost 0 bases and the J gene lost 5 bases, with 7 bases spanning the gap. Germline CDR1 LGHNA, CDR2 YSLEER. The CDR3 consists of 14 residues. This chain's CDR3 is CASSQDIQTGELFF. The DNA for the CDR3 is TGCGCCAGCAGCCAAGATATACAGACCGGGGAGCTGTTTTTT.

CDR3 coding DNA: TGTGCCAGCAGCCCGGGAGGGACGGGGGGCACTGAAGCTTTCTTT. As protein: CASSPGGTGGTEAFF. This rearrangement joins TRBV9 to TRBJ1-1; a weak D match, TRBD1 (5 bases). V lost 4 bases, J lost 4 bases, and 17 bases lay in between. The CDR3 runs to 15 residues. Germline-derived CDR1 and CDR2 are SGDLS and YYNGEE.

The V gene is TRBV9, the J gene TRBJ1-4, with 7 positions matching TRBD1. The CDR3 contains 15 residues. CDR1 and CDR2 (germline): SGDLS, YYNGEE. J gave up 6 bases and V 4 bases, and 9 bases lay outside the gene matches. The CDR3 spells CASSPTAQGYEKLFF. The CDR3 nucleotides read TGTGCCAGCAGCCCCACGGCACAGGGGTATGAAAAACTGTTTTTT.

The V call is TRBV2, the J call TRBJ2-1, with a tentative D call TRBD2 (5 bases). The V end lost 5 bases, the J end lost 10 bases, and 15 bases lay between the germline ends. The CDR3 runs 13 residues. Germline loops: CDR1 SNHLY, CDR2 FYNNEI. CDR3 sequence: CASSPTGSQEQFF. As DNA, the CDR3 is TGTGCCAGCAGTCCCACGGGGTCCCAGGAGCAGTTCTTC.